This T cell receptor beta chain was sequenced in a study of cytomegalovirus exposure and HLA in healthy donors. Study-wide points: With DRB1 most and HLA-C fewest, TCR association rates differed between HLA loci in a later analysis.

With 60 Vbeta and 13 Jbeta primers, the PCR was carried out. The repertoire was sequenced with immunoSEQ multiplex PCR; TCRdb's copy has only in-frame clones and lacks some. This repertoire shows about 120,000 clones, around 73% found once; its top ten account for around 1.6%. For this clone: Its antigen is currently unknown.

Germline CDR1 is SGHKS and CDR2 is YYEKEE (reference sequence). The V gene lost 4 bases and the J gene lost 0 bases, with 16 bases spanning the gap. This CDR3 has 16 amino acids. Sequenced sample: PBMCs. The receptor's source is a female donor in good health and CMV-seronegative. The rearrangement links TRBV5-5 to TRBJ1-2; TRBD1 might be the D (6 bases). CDR3 residues: CASSEEWTDTNYGYTF. CDR3 nucleotide sequence: TGTGCCAGCAGCGAGGAATGGACAGATACTAACTATGGCTACACCTTC.